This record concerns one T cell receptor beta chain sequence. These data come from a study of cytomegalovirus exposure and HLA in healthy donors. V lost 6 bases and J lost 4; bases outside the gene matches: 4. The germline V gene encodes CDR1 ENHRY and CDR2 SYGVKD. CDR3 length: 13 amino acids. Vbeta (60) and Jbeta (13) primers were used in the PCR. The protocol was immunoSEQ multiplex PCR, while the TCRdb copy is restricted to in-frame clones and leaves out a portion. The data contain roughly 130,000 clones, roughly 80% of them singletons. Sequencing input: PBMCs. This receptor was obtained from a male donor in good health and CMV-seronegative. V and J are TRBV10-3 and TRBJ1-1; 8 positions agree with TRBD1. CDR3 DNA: TGTGCCATCAGGAAACAGGGGGGCACTGAAGCTTTCTTT. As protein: CAIRKQGGTEAFF.